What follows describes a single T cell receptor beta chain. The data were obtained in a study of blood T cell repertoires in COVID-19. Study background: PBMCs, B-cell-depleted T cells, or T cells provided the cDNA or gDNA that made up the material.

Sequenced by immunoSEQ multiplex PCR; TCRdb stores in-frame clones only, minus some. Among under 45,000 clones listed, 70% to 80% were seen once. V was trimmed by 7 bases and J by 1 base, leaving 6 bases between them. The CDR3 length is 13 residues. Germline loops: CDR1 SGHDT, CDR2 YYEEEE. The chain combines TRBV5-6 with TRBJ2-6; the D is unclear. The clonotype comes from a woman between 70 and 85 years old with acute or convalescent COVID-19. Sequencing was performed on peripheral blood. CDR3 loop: CASLRSGANVLTF. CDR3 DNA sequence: TGTGCCAGCCTGCGTTCTGGGGCCAACGTCCTGACTTTC.